The sequence of this T cell receptor beta chain was determined in a study of CD8 T cells in ankylosing spondylitis. Whole-study results and caveats: CD8+ cells made up the disease-linked clones, which were relatively rare in peripheral blood. From matched ankylosing spondylitis synovial fluid, disease-linked clones were reportedly recovered at significantly enriched levels. One TCR beta motif, made up of fewer than 10 highly homologous variants, appeared characteristic of ankylosing spondylitis blood.

The TCR beta libraries were generated through quantitative 5'-RACE incorporating molecular barcodes. TCRdb itself ran the 5' RACE reads through MiXCR, one entry per CDR3 protein. Altogether under 450,000 distinct CDR3 sequences are present, roughly 15% being singletons, with the ten largest covering approximately 1%. As regards this clonotype: The target antigen is unknown.

The clonotype was recovered from a male donor with ankylosing spondylitis. What was sequenced was blood, either unsorted or a sorted T cell fraction (not recorded which).

As DNA, the CDR3 is TGTGCCAGCAGTGACAGGGGGCGCGTGAACACTGAAGCTTTCTTT. Translation: CASSDRGRVNTEAFF. The chain joins TRBV6-1 to TRBJ1-1; 8 nucleotides agree with TRBD1. The germline V gene encodes CDR1 MNHNS and CDR2 SASEGT. V lost 3 bases to trimming and J lost 0 bases; unmatched junction nucleotides: 3. CDR3 size: 15 residues.